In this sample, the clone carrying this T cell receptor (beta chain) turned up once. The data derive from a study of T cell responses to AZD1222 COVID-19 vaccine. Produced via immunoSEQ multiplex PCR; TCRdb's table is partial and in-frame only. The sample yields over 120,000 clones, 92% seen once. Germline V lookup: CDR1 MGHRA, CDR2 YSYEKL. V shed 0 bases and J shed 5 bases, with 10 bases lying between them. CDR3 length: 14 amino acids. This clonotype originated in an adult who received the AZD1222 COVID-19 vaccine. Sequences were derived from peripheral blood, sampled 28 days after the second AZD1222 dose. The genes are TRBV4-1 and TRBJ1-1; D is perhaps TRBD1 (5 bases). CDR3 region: CASSQEGGGTEAFF. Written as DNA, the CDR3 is TGCGCCAGCAGCCAAGAGGGGGGAGGGACTGAAGCTTTCTTT.